This TCR beta chain originates from a study of OX40 agonist ivuxolimab in advanced cancers. For the study at large: Ivuxolimab was delivered to patients intravenously every 2 weeks at doses spanning 0.01 to 10 mg/kg.

Note on this clone: The antigen is not known.

TCRdb keeps only in-frame clones here, not all; method: immunoSEQ multiplex PCR. The sample has 20,000 or so clones, 70% to 90% seen once. The CDR3 length is 14 residues. Germline CDR1 and CDR2: MNHEY and SVGAGI. The V gene end was trimmed by 2 bases and the J gene end by 3 bases; junction bases not matched to a gene: 4. General study results and limits: Compared with CD4+, CD8+ T cells on average had more expanded clones. At 0.1 to 3.0 mg/kg and by week 6, CD4+ and CD8+ T cells in the blood had expanded clonally. It was also the case that some nonresponders had low normalized T-cell clonal expansion.

This clonotype was obtained from an adult with an advanced solid tumor such as melanoma, head and neck, liver or kidney cancer. This sequence joins TRBV6-5 and TRBJ2-7, with TRBD1 matching over 7 bases. Source: CD4+ or CD8+ T cells sorted from blood, taken in a trial of the OX40 agonist ivuxolimab. CDR3 sequence reads: CASSYKGQFYEQYF. CDR3 in DNA: TGTGCCAGCAGTTACAAGGGACAGTTCTACGAGCAGTACTTC.